The sequence of this T cell receptor (beta chain) was determined in a study of regulatory T cells in long-lasting Graves disease. Study-level background: Prior antithyroid drug treatment in newly diagnosed Graves' patients lasted under 3 months. Study-level findings and limits: TRBV28, TRBJ1-2 and TRBJ2-5 were favored in persistent disease.

This clonotype was detected a few times. Its antigen is as yet unknown. Germline-derived CDR1 and CDR2 are DFQATT and SNEGSKA (reference sequence). The CDR3 sequence is 14 residues long. J was trimmed by 6 bases and V by 6 bases; bases with no gene match: 8. Indicated time point: newly diagnosed GD, antithyroid drugs for less than 3 months. From PBMCs, RNA was extracted and then used to make the TCR library. Construction of TCR beta libraries relied on iRepertoire HTBI primers and on Arm-PCR targeting CDR3 regions. From the multiplex PCR reads, TCRdb called clonotypes with MiXCR, one entry per CDR3 protein. The data hold a few hundred thousand distinct CDR3 sequences, with approximately 12% observed a single time. A further study also used this sample, focusing on T cells in Graves' hyperthyroidism and ophthalmopathy. As that study records: Also found in blood were most expanded thyroid clonotypes above 0.001.

Sequenced material: peripheral blood mononuclear cells (PBMCs), taken at new diagnosis, from a patient treated with antithyroid drugs. This sequence originates from a woman aged 18-30 years with Graves disease. The chain carries TRBV20-1 and TRBJ2-2, with 9 positions matching TRBD2. CDR3 in DNA: TGCAGTGCCCAGGCATCTAGCGGGGCCGGGGAGCTGTTTTTT. Translated: CSAQASSGAGELFF.